This T cell receptor beta chain was found in a study of T cell responses to AZD1222 COVID-19 vaccine. The CDR3 sequence is 13 residues long. Some clones are missing from TCRdb's copy, which holds only in-frame ones; the method was immunoSEQ multiplex PCR. The sample totals more than 110,000 clones. J is TRBJ1-1 and V is TRBV21-1; TRBD1, as called in the table, went unchecked against the DNA. TRBV21-1 is a pseudogene locus. Sequencing was done on a sample of peripheral blood. The sequence derives from an adult in good health. The CDR3 spells CASSKGQNTEAFF. The CDR3 DNA follows: TGTGCCAGCAGCAAAGGTCAAAACACTGAAGCTTTCTTT.